Listed below are T cell receptor beta chains from one sample, sequenced in a study of cytomegalovirus exposure and HLA in healthy donors. This table comes from immunoSEQ multiplex PCR, and its TCRdb copy is limited to in-frame clones, with some not included. The sample totals approximately 110,000 clones. The sample was PBMCs. Receptors originate from a man aged 25-45 years in good health and CMV-seronegative. Each CDR3 is given with its conserved first and last residue. Each record gives: V gene, D gene, J gene, CDR3 protein, CDR3 DNA. D genes are given only for firm matches.

TRBV29-1	NA	TRBJ1-2	CSVASSNYGYTF	TGCAGCGTTGCCAGTTCTAACTATGGCTACACCTTC
TRBV18	TRBD1	TRBJ1-1	CASSPGQATEAFF	TGTGCCAGCTCACCGGGACAGGCCACTGAAGCTTTCTTT
TRBV6-1	NA	TRBJ1-2	CASSEGEPYGYTF	TGTGCCAGCAGTGAGGGAGAACCCTATGGCTACACCTTC
TRBV6-1	TRBD2	TRBJ2-7	CASSVGGDAYEQYF	TGTGCCAGCAGTGTTGGGGGGGACGCCTACGAGCAGTACTTC
TRBV27	TRBD1	TRBJ2-5	CASSPARQGVPETQYF	TGTGCCAGCAGCCCTGCTCGCCAGGGGGTACCAGAGACCCAGTACTTC
TRBV28	TRBD1	TRBJ1-1	CASSPSSAGGTEAFF	TGTGCCAGCAGCCCATCGTCCGCAGGGGGCACTGAAGCTTTCTTT
TRBV6-1	NA	TRBJ1-1	CASSEALVKNTEAFF	TGTGCCAGCAGTGAAGCTCTAGTAAAGAACACTGAAGCTTTCTTT
TRBV4-2	NA	TRBJ1-2	CASSQDYTGPTYGYTF	TGTGCCAGCAGCCAAGACTATACAGGGCCTACCTATGGCTACACCTTC
TRBV19	NA	TRBJ1-1	CASARRPTLMNTEAFF	TGTGCCAGTGCACGGAGACCGACGTTAATGAACACTGAAGCTTTCTTT
TRBV5-1	TRBD2	TRBJ2-1	CASSLAPGGLTYNEQFF	TGCGCCAGCAGCTTGGCCCCGGGAGGGCTAACCTACAATGAGCAGTTCTTC
TRBV19	NA	TRBJ1-1	CASSIFLTGEEAFF	TGTGCCAGTAGTATCTTCTTGACAGGAGAAGAAGCTTTCTTT
TRBV5-1	NA	TRBJ2-7	CASSLGLLGAYEQYF	TGCGCCAGCAGCCTGGGACTCCTGGGGGCCTACGAGCAGTACTTC
TRBV29-1	TRBD1	TRBJ2-1	CSVEVHPGTGSNEQFF	TGCAGCGTTGAAGTTCACCCCGGGACAGGGTCGAATGAGCAGTTCTTC
TRBV29-1	NA	TRBJ2-2	CSVDTGRTGELFF	TGCAGCGTTGATACAGGGCGTACCGGGGAGCTGTTTTTT